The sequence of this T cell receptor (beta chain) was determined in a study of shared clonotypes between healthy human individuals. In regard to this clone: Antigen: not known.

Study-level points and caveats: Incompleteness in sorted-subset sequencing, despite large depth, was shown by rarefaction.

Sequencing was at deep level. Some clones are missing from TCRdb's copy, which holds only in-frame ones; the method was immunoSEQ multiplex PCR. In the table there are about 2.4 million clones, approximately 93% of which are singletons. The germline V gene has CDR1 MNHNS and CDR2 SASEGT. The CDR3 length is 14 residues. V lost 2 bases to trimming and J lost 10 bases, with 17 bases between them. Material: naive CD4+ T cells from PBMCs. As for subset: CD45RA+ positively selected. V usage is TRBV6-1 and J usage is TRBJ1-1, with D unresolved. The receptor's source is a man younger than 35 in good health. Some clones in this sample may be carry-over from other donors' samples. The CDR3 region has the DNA TGTGCCAGCAGTGAAAGAGTACGGGAGGGTACAGCTTTCTTT. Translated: CASSERVREGTAFF.